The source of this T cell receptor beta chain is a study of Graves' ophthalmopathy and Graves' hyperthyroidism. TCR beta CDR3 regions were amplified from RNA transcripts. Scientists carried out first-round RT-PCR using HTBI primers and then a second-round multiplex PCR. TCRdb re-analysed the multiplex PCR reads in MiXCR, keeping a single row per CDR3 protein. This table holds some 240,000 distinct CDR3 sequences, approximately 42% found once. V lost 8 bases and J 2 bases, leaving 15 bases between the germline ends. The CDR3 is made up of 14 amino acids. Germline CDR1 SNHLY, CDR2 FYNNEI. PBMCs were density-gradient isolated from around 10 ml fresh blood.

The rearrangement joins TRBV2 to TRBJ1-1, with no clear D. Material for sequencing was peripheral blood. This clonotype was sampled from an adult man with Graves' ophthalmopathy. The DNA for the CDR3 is TGTGCCAGCTGTCGAGGGTCCTTTAACACTGAAGCTTTCTTT. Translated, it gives CASCRGSFNTEAFF. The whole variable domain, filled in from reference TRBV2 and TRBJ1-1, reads EPEVTQTPSHQVTQMGQEVILRCVPISNHLYFYWYRQILGQKVEFLVSFYNNEISEKSEIFDDQFSVERPDGSNFTLKIRSTKLEDSAMYFCASCRGSFNTEAFFGQGTRLTVV.